Following are 19 T cell receptor beta chains from one sample sequenced in a study of cytomegalovirus exposure and HLA in healthy donors. The PCR had 60 Vbeta and 13 Jbeta primers. The protocol was immunoSEQ multiplex PCR, while the TCRdb copy is restricted to in-frame clones and leaves out a portion. The sample lists approximately 140,000 clones, roughly 73% seen once, with about 1.6% in the top ten. Input material: PBMCs. The receptors here all came from a female donor in good health and CMV-seronegative.

The chain has TRBV10-1 and TRBJ1-1; D is perhaps TRBD1 (5 bases). The CDR3 runs 15 residues. Germline V CDR1 and CDR2: WNHNN, SYGVQD (reference sequence). V lost 9 bases and J lost 11, with 28 bases in between. As DNA, the CDR3 is TGCGCCAGACGGATGGCCCACACGAATCAGGGCAAGGCTTTCTTT. Its translation: CARRMAHTNQGKAFF.

In its sample, this clone was seen once. The chain has TRBV2 and TRBJ2-1, with TRBD2 matching over 11 bases. CDR3 length: 15 amino acids. Germline trimming cut 3 bases from V and 4 bases from J; bases unmatched to any gene: 2. Germline V gene sequence: CDR1 SNHLY, CDR2 FYNNEI. CDR3: CASSDLAGGYNEQFF. The CDR3 DNA follows: TGTGCCAGCAGTGACCTAGCGGGGGGATACAATGAGCAGTTCTTC.

V usage is TRBV5-6 and J usage is TRBJ1-6; maybe TRBD1 (6 bases). This CDR3 has 14 residues. Germline loops: CDR1 SGHDT, CDR2 YYEEEE. The V end was cut by 0 bases, the J end by 10 bases, with 11 bases between. CDR3 protein: CASSLARGTSPLHF. The CDR3 DNA follows: TGTGCCAGCAGCTTGGCCCGAGGGACATCACCCCTCCACTTT.

This chain links TRBV30 with TRBJ2-5, with 7 bases fitting TRBD2. This CDR3 spans 15 amino acids. Trimming took 4 bases from V and 5 from J; bases not matched to a gene: 13. The V gene's germline CDR1 is GTSNPN and CDR2 SVGIG (reference sequence). The CDR3 reads CAWKREGLGRETQYF. The CDR3 DNA reads as TGTGCCTGGAAAAGGGAGGGTCTTGGCCGGGAGACCCAGTACTTC.

The chain couples TRBV20-1 to TRBJ1-4, with unresolved D. CDR3 length: 11 amino acids. Trimming removed 0 bases at V and 12 bases at J, with 8 bases between. The germline V gene encodes CDR1 DFQATT and CDR2 SNEGSKA (reference sequence). The CDR3 coding sequence is TGCAGTGCTAGAGATGGCGGCCAACTGTTTTTT. It encodes CSARDGGQLFF.

The V gene is TRBV6-6, the J gene TRBJ2-4; 7 nucleotides align to TRBD1. The trim removed 2 bases at V and 5 bases at J, leaving 3 bases unmatched. The CDR3 loop spans 14 amino acids. Germline loops: CDR1 MNHNY, CDR2 SVGAGI (reference sequence). CDR3 nucleotide sequence: TGTGCCAGCAGTTACACGGGACAGCAAAACATTCAGTACTTC. Translated, it gives CASSYTGQQNIQYF.

The rearrangement uses TRBV25-1 and TRBJ2-7; unclear D gene. Deletions cut 2 bases from V and 1 base from J, with 6 bases between. From germline, CDR1 is MGHDK and CDR2 SYGVNS. The CDR3 runs 13 residues. CDR3 amino acids: CASSEGVSYEQYF. The CDR3 DNA sequence: TGTGCCAGCAGTGAAGGAGTTTCCTACGAGCAGTACTTC.

In its sample, this clone was seen a few times. The chain employs TRBV28 and TRBJ2-5, with TRBD2 identical over 9 bases. V was clipped by 6 bases and J by 5 bases; unmatched bases: 13. This CDR3 comprises 16 residues. Germline CDR1 MDHEN, CDR2 SYDVKM. The CDR3: CASSRRGSGSGETQYF. The CDR3 DNA reads as TGTGCCAGCAGCCGAAGGGGTAGCGGGAGCGGGGAGACCCAGTACTTC.

This chain joins TRBV11-1 and TRBJ2-7; possible D gene TRBD1, 6 bases. Germline V lookup: CDR1 SGHAT, CDR2 FQDESV (reference sequence). This CDR3 comprises 15 residues. The ends were cut back, 5 bases at V and 3 bases at J, with 17 bases in the middle. The CDR3 DNA follows: TGTGCCAGCAGCCTAGGCCCAGGGGCGGGCTACGAGCAGTACTTC. Residues: CASSLGPGAGYEQYF.

The chain has TRBV9 and TRBJ2-3, with 11 positions matching TRBD2. With 4 bases clipped from V and 0 bases from J, the junction kept 10 bases outside the gene matches. The CDR3 consists of 18 residues. In germline, CDR1 is SGDLS, CDR2 YYNGEE. CDR3 DNA sequence: TGTGCCAGCAGCCCCCGGACTAGCGGGTTTTCTAGCACAGATACGCAGTATTTT. Protein product: CASSPRTSGFSSTDTQYF. Looking up the rest from reference TRBV9 and TRBJ2-3 gives the full variable domain: DSGVTQTPKHLITATGQRVTLRCSPRSGDLSVYWYQQSLDQGLQFLIQYYNGEERAKGNILERFSAQQFPDLHSELNLSSLELGDSALYFCASSPRTSGFSSTDTQYFGPGTRLTVL.

The chain couples TRBV30 to TRBJ2-1, with D unresolved. Germline V CDR1 and CDR2: GTSNPN, SVGIG (reference sequence). The V and J ends lost 4 bases and 10 bases respectively, with 14 bases between them. The length of the CDR3 is 12 residues. CDR3 bases: TGTGCCTGGAACGTTGAGGTGCGGGAGCAGTTCTTC. It encodes CAWNVEVREQFF.

This clone was picked up a small number of times. The chain recombines TRBV25-1 with TRBJ1-2; the match to TRBD1 covers 7 bases. Germline loops: CDR1 MGHDK, CDR2 SYGVNS. With 2 bases clipped from V and 1 base from J, the junction kept 10 bases outside the gene matches. CDR3 length equals 17 residues. CDR3 bases: TGTGCCAGCAGTGAAATGGGCGGACAGGAGATTAACTATGGCTACACCTTC. It is translated as CASSEMGGQEINYGYTF.

The chain couples TRBV5-8 to TRBJ1-1; TRBD1 aligns across 8 bases. Germline V lookup: CDR1 SGHTS, CDR2 YDEGEE. The CDR3 covers 15 residues. The junction had 5 bases not matched to a gene; V was cut back by 4 bases and J by 0 bases. The chain's CDR3 is CASSGQGAVNTEAFF. CDR3 nucleotides: TGTGCCAGCAGCGGACAGGGAGCGGTGAACACTGAAGCTTTCTTT.

This rearrangement joins TRBV14 to TRBJ2-5; D unresolved. Germline V lookup: CDR1 SGHDN, CDR2 FVKESK. The CDR3 extends over 11 amino acids. V was trimmed by 2 bases and J by 5 bases, leaving 3 bases between them. The CDR3 region is CASSQRETQYF. The CDR3 nucleotides are TGTGCCAGCAGCCAACGGGAGACCCAGTACTTC.

This chain uses TRBV18 with TRBJ2-2; 9 nucleotides match TRBD1. Germline values: CDR1 KGHSH, CDR2 LQKENI. The CDR3 is 17 residues long. V lost 3 bases to trimming and J lost 5 bases; unmatched junction nucleotides: 10. CDR3 sequence: CASSPRSGGTGTGELFF. In nucleotides, the CDR3 is TGTGCCAGCTCACCCCGGTCCGGAGGGACAGGGACCGGGGAGCTGTTTTTT.

The V call is TRBV5-1, the J call TRBJ1-1; maybe TRBD1 (6 bases). The V gene's germline CDR1 is SGHRS and CDR2 YFSETQ. The CDR3 extends over 15 amino acids. V gave up 4 bases and J gave up 3 bases, with 16 bases separating them. CDR3 sequence reads: CASSITGLRDTEAFF. The CDR3 DNA is TGCGCCAGCAGCATTACAGGGCTCCGGGACACTGAAGCTTTCTTT.

The rearrangement links TRBV11-2 to TRBJ1-6; 7 bases are a match to TRBD1. V lost 6 bases and J lost 7; bases outside the gene matches: 15. The CDR3 covers 17 residues. Germline assignment: CDR1 SGHAT and CDR2 FQNNGV. This CDR3 is CASSSKRTGTVNSPLHF. CDR3 coding DNA: TGTGCCAGCAGTTCTAAACGAACCGGGACAGTGAATTCACCCCTCCACTTT.

In this sample, this clone turned up a few times. The chain employs TRBV5-5 and TRBJ2-1, with D possibly TRBD1 on 6 matching bases. The CDR3 has 17 amino acids. Trimming removed 0 bases from V and 4 bases from J, with 17 bases in between. Germline loops: CDR1 SGHKS, CDR2 YYEKEE (reference sequence). The CDR3: CASSLGRGAGAYNEQFF. The CDR3 DNA sequence: TGTGCCAGCAGCTTGGGCCGTGGGGCAGGGGCGTACAATGAGCAGTTCTTC.

This clone was found a few times. The chain uses TRBV5-5 and TRBJ1-4, with 9 bases that match TRBD1. Trimming removed 5 bases from V and 5 bases from J; junction bases left unmatched: 4. Germline V gene sequence: CDR1 SGHKS, CDR2 YYEKEE (reference sequence). CDR3 length: 14 residues. DNA of the CDR3: TGTGCCAGCAGACTGACAGGGGGGAATGAAAAACTGTTTTTT. Its protein is CASRLTGGNEKLFF.